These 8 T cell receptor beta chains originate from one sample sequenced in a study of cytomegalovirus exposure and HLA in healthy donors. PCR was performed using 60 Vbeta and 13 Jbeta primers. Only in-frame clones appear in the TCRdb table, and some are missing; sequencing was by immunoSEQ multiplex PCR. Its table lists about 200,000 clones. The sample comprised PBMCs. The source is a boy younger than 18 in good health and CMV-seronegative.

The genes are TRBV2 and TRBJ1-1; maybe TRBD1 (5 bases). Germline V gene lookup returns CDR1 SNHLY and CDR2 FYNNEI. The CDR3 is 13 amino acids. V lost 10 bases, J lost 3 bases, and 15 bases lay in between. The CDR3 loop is CATLRGLDTEAFF. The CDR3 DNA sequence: TGTGCCACCTTGCGGGGGTTGGACACTGAAGCTTTCTTT.

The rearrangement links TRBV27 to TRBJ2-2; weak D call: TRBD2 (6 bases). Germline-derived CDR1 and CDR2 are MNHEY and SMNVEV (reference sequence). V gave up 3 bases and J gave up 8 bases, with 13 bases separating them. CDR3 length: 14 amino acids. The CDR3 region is CASSLDYLAGELFF. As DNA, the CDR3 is TGTGCCAGCAGTTTGGACTACCTTGCGGGGGAGCTGTTTTTT.

The CDR3 DNA follows: TGTGCCACCAGCAGAGATCAGATCGGGTCCCGTCAGCCCCAGCATTTT. Translated: CATSRDQIGSRQPQHF. The rearrangement joins TRBV15 to TRBJ1-5; D gene unclear. Germline V CDR1 and CDR2: LNHNV, YYDKDF (reference sequence). V shed 0 bases and J shed 6 bases, with 15 bases lying between them. The CDR3 has 16 amino acids.

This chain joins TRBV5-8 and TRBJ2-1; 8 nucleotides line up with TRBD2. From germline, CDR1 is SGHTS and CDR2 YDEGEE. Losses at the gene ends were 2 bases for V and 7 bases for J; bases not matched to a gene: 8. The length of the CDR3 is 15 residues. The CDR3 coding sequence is TGTGCCAGCAGCTTATATAGCGGGGTTTTAAATGAGCAGTTCTTC. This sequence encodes CASSLYSGVLNEQFF.

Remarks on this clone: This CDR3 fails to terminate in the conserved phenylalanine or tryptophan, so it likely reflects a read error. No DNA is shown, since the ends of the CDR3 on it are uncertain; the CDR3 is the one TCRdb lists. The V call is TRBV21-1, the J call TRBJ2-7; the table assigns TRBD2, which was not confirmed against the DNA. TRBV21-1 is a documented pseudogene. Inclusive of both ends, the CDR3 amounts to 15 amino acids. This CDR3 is CASRGRGSRRYEQYL.

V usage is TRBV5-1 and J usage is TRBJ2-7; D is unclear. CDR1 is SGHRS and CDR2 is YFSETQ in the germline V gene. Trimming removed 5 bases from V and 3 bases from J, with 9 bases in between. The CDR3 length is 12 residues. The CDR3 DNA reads TGCGCCAGCAGAGATCAGAACTACGAGCAGTACTTC. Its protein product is CASRDQNYEQYF.

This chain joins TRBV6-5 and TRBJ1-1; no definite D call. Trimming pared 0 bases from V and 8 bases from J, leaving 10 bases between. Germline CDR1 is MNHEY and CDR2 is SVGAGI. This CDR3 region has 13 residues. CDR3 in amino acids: CASSYSYTEEAFF. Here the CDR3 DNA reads TGTGCCAGCAGTTACTCTTACACAGAAGAAGCTTTCTTT.

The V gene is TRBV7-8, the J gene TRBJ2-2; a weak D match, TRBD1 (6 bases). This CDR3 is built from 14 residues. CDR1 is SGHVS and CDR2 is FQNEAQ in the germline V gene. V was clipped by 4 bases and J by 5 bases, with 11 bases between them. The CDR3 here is CASSSGQLTGELFF. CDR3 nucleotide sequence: TGTGCCAGCAGCTCCGGACAGTTAACCGGGGAGCTGTTTTTT. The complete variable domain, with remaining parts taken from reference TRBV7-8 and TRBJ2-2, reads GAGVSQSPRYKVAKRGQDVALRCDPISGHVSLFWYQQALGQGPEFLTYFQNEAQLDKSGLPSDRFFAERPEGSVSTLKIQRTQQEDSAVYLCASSSGQLTGELFFGEGSRLTVL.